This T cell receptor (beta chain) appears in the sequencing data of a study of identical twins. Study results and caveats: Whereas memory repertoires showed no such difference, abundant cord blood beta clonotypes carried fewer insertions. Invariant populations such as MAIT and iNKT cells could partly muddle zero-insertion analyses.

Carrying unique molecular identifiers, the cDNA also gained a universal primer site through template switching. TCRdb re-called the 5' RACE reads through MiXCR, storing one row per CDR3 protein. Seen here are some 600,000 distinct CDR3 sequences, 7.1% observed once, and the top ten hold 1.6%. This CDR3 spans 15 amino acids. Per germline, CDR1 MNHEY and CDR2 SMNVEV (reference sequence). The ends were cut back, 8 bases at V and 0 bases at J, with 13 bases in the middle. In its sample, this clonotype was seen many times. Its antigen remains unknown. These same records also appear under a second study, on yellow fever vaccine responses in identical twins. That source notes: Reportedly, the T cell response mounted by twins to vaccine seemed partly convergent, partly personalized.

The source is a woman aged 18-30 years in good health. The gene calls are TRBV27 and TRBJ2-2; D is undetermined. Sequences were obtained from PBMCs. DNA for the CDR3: TGTGCCAGCGTGACTGGACCCGCGAACACCGGGGAGCTGTTTTTT. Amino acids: CASVTGPANTGELFF.